The clone carrying this TCR beta chain has just one count. The V end was cut by 4 bases, the J end by 7 bases, with 14 bases between. CDR1 and CDR2 (germline): MNHNS, SASEGT. This CDR3 region has 15 residues. The source of the sample is a study of T cell changes during pregnancy in multiple sclerosis. Assay used: immunoSEQ multiplex PCR; TCRdb lists only in-frame clones, some missing. The sample carries roughly 72,000 clones, more than 90% recorded once. This sample comprised CD4+ T cells from peripheral blood mononuclear cells, obtained before pregnancy. The TCR originated in a female donor with multiple sclerosis, enrolled in a pregnancy study. The rearrangement links TRBV6-1 to TRBJ1-6; no definite D call. The CDR3 sequence: CASSGNGGNNSPLHF. The CDR3 region has the DNA TGTGCCAGCAGTGGGAACGGCGGGAACAATTCACCCCTCCACTTT.